Listed below are T cell receptor beta chains from one sample, sequenced in a study of shared clonotypes between healthy human individuals. The method was immunoSEQ multiplex PCR; TCRdb's version includes in-frame clones alone and lacks a portion of them. This table holds 2 million to 3 million clones, approximately 93% found once. The sample consisted of naive CD4+ T cells from PBMCs. The receptors shown here come from a man younger than 30 in good health. Some clones in this sample may be carry-over from other donors' samples. The CDR3 runs from the conserved cysteine through the conserved F or W. A D gene is named only where the DNA matches it firmly. For some rows the clone size is stated as once, few or many, or as a class when expanded; others skip it.

J gene,V gene,D gene,clone size,CDR3 DNA,CDR3 protein
TRBJ2-7,TRBV28,TRBD1,.,TGTGCCAGCACCGGACAGGTACAACTCTACGAGCAGTACTTC,CASTGQVQLYEQYF
TRBJ2-2,TRBV6-5,TRBD2,.,TGTGCCAGCAGTTCGGGGCGGGAGAGGCCCGGGGAGCTGTTTTTT,CASSSGRERPGELFF
TRBJ2-7,TRBV5-1,TRBD2,.,TGCGCCAGCAGCTTTGGCAGCGGGAATGAGCAGTACTTC,CASSFGSGNEQYF
TRBJ2-7,TRBV2,TRBD1,.,TGTGCCACTAAGGACAGGGGAGTGGAGCAGTACTTC,CATKDRGVEQYF
TRBJ2-7,TRBV7-3,TRBD2,.,TGTGCCAGCAGCTTAGGGGCGGGAGGGCCCTACGAGCAGTACTTC,CASSLGAGGPYEQYF
TRBJ2-7,TRBV27,TRBD1,.,TGTGCCAGCAGCCCTATCGACAGGGCCGCCTACGAGCAGTACTTC,CASSPIDRAAYEQYF
TRBJ1-4,TRBV28,TRBD1,once,TGTGCCAGCAGAAGCCTGGGACAGCCAACTAATGAAAAACTGTTTTTT,CASRSLGQPTNEKLFF
TRBJ2-3,TRBV7-2,.,.,TGTGCCAGCAGCCGGGTGGGCGGGACCAACTCAGATACGCAGTATTTT,CASSRVGGTNSDTQYF
TRBJ1-5,TRBV2,TRBD1,.,TGTGCCAGCAGGGCGACAGGGGTGGGCAATCAGCCCCAGCATTTT,CASRATGVGNQPQHF
TRBJ1-2,TRBV27,TRBD1,.,TGTGCCAGCAGACAGGGGGGCAGGGGGAACACCTTC,CASRQGGRGNTF
TRBJ2-1,TRBV27,TRBD2,.,TGTGCCAGCTTCCAGCGGGAGGCCCCGAATGAGCAGTTCTTC,CASFQREAPNEQFF
TRBJ1-1,TRBV10-3,TRBD1,few,TGTGCCATCAGTGACACAGGGGACACTGAAGCTTTCTTT,CAISDTGDTEAFF
TRBJ2-1,TRBV5-1,TRBD2,.,TGCGCCAGCAGCTTGTTACCGGGAGGGCCGGGAAATGAGCAGTTCTTC,CASSLLPGGPGNEQFF
TRBJ2-7,TRBV4-2,TRBD1,.,TGTGCCAGCAGTCAAAGTGAGGTTTCAGGGGGCAGGTACTTC,CASSQSEVSGGRYF
TRBJ1-4,TRBV28,TRBD1,.,TGTGCCAGCTGGACAGGGCAGAATGAAAAACTGTTTTTT,CASWTGQNEKLFF
TRBJ2-1,TRBV27,.,.,TGTGCCAGCAGTTCTGGGGTATTCACCTACAATGAGCAGTTCTTC,CASSSGVFTYNEQFF
TRBJ2-7,TRBV27,.,.,TGTGCCAGCAGATACAGGGCAGGGGAGCAGTACTTC,CASRYRAGEQYF
TRBJ2-2,TRBV19,TRBD2,once,TGTGCCAGTAGTATCTCAGCCGGACTAGCGGGAGGGCCAGGGACCGGGGAGCTGTTTTTT,CASSISAGLAGGPGTGELFF
TRBJ2-7,TRBV7-2,TRBD1,.,TGTGCCAGCAGCGCTGGGACAGGGCGCGAGCAGTACTTC,CASSAGTGREQYF
TRBJ2-6,TRBV7-2,.,once,TGTGCCAGCACCTTCCCGGGGAACATGGGGGCCAACGTCCTGACTTTC,CASTFPGNMGANVLTF
TRBJ1-4,TRBV28,.,.,TGTGCCAGCAGTTTACCCGACAGCTTAACTAATGAAAAACTGTTTTTT,CASSLPDSLTNEKLFF
TRBJ1-3,TRBV28,TRBD1,.,TGTGCCAGCAGTTCGGGACAGGGGAGAGGAAACACCATATATTTT,CASSSGQGRGNTIYF